This T cell receptor beta chain emerged from a study of cytomegalovirus exposure and HLA in healthy donors (dated by TCRdb to between 2016 and 2019). For context, the study as a whole: According to an earlier analysis of around 600 of the donors, about 170 million T cells yielded some 120 million unique TCR beta sequences and less than 300 Gb of sequence data. Approximately 310 gigabases of sequencing data and around 80 million unique TCR sequences made up an early release that covered fewer than 650 HLA-typed donors. The genetic ancestry cluster associated with self-reported Caucasian donors included roughly 84% of the roughly 390 genotyped donors. The study aimed to test whether cataloging public T cell receptors could reveal signatures of past pathogen exposure. The study used immunosequencing to profile the T cell repertoires of hundreds of subjects and linked those repertoires to cytomegalovirus serostatus. In addition to the first cohort of hundreds of subjects, a separate validation cohort of 120 different subjects was used. The study combined high-throughput TCR immunosequencing, statistical association of individual TCRs with disease status, and machine learning to predict cytomegalovirus infection status. In a later analysis, previously published TCR beta repertoires from 670 or so donors were re-analyzed and high-resolution HLA genotyping was added so that TCR occurrence patterns could be studied. In the later analysis, no new phenotypic data were used to find candidate immune exposures; instead, reliance was placed on TCR beta sequences and their occurrence across donors. An earlier analysis of some 500 of the donors applied high-throughput TCR beta sequencing to assess whether each TCR beta V gene segment acted as functional or pseudogenic. Alongside the repertoire data, information on donor age, sex, ethnicity and CMV serostatus was compiled. A later genetic analysis used genome-wide SNP genotypes for about three fifths of the roughly 700 donors, treating that subset as a discovery cohort. All discovery cohort repertoires had been generated on a single sequencing platform. Both class I and class II loci were covered by HLA typing, at four-digit resolution. The number of donors typed differed by locus, with roughly 629-640 for A, B, C, DRB1 and DQB1, roughly 550 for DQA1, about 610 for DPA1, and under 490 for DPB1. About five DR-DQ haplotypes were handled as single units for association and clustering, since linkage in the cohort was strong. On average, 235,054 unique TCR beta nucleotide sequences were sequenced per donor among more than 350 genotyped donors of the cohort, with 15% to 20% of those sequences being non-productive.

General study outcomes and caveats: The authors suggested that the approach could potentially be extended to other disease states and immunological phenotypes. V-gene and J-gene trimming of TCR beta chains was associated with a missense DCLRE1C variant in a later genetic analysis, and the association was replicated in an independent cohort. A group of highly shared sequence variants was considered likely to be a technical artifact of the sequencing pipeline. Compared with the roughly 700-donor mean, donors in an Asian-associated ancestry cluster had fewer N-insertions in productive TCRs, according to a later genetic analysis. The earlier analysis of approximately 540 of the donors excluded around 17 rarely observed V segments, including chromosome 9 orphons, because counts were too low. CMV serostatus was the only immune exposure information available for the cohort. At a false discovery rate of 0.05, a later analysis linked some 17,000 TCR beta sequences to specific HLA alleles. Because some donors lacked HLA typing at each locus, the association tests relied only on the typed subset. A few of the identified cytomegalovirus-associated TCR beta chains were confirmed in vitro to be specific for cytomegalovirus antigens. The study listed 150 to 200 TCR beta chains as associated with cytomegalovirus. In this cohort, only TCR beta chains were sequenced, and detectable features were limited by the absence of alpha or paired-chain data. A later analysis reported that several top co-occurrence clusters appeared linked to parvovirus B19, influenza, CMV and Epstein-Barr virus. The classifier was reported to diagnose cytomegalovirus status with high specificity and sensitivity in both the original and validation cohorts. When HLA alleles, especially DR and DQ, strongly co-occurred, attributing TCR associations to individual alleles was difficult. In an earlier analysis of roughly 500 of the donors, most TCR beta V segments appeared in productive rearrangements about 90% or about 30% of the time, broadly matching IMGT annotations. Linkage disequilibrium might explain the correlated functional status among segregating V segments, but an unknown experimental factor could not be excluded. In a later analysis, the rate of TCR association differed among HLA loci, with DRB1 alleles having the most associated TCRs and HLA-C alleles having the fewest. In a later analysis, most CMV-associated TCR beta chains were found to appear HLA-restricted, with HLA associations seemingly driven largely by CMV exposure. Most TCR sequences were observed very rarely across donors, whereas some public TCRs were present in many individuals. In a later analysis, HLA-associated TCR beta chains showed more clonal expansion and lower generation probabilities than non-associated chains that were equally common. A further reported finding was that TCR beta sequences accurately predicted the HLA-A and HLA-B alleles for most subjects in the first cohort. Presence/absence analyses assumed roughly uniform sequencing depth across donors, an assumption that may not hold.

Receptor libraries were prepared by the immunoSEQ multiplex PCR assay. A mixture of 60 forward primers for TCR Vbeta segments and 13 reverse primers for TCR Jbeta segments was used in the multiplex PCR. A multiplex PCR assay on genomic DNA amplified the CDR3 region of rearranged TCR beta genes. The Illumina HiSeq System was used to sequence the amplified TCR beta libraries as 87-base-pair reads. In the original analysis: A later analysis counted tens of millions of unique TCR beta chains across the 666 repertoires, and some 11 million of these chains were shared by at least two donors. To remove PCR and sequencing errors, raw reads were error-corrected and collapsed into unique sequences using a nearest-neighbor algorithm that merged closely related sequences. To assign V, D and J gene segments, CDR3 sequences were aligned to IMGT reference sequences. For a sequence to be retained, at least a six-nucleotide match to both a V gene segment and a J gene segment was required. A rearrangement counted as productive if the CDR3 had no stop codons and remained in frame with V and J, and every other rearrangement counted as non-productive. Following IMGT convention, CDR3 was defined as the stretch from the second conserved V-encoded cysteine up to the conserved J-encoded phenylalanine. The earlier analysis of a few hundred of the donors excluded sequences that lacked an unambiguous match to a single V gene segment. An earlier analysis of over 450 of the donors classified V segments as functional when productive rearrangements were above 56.7% and as segregating when the standard deviation between donors was above 5%. A statistical classification framework was built for diagnosing cytomegalovirus status from the catalog of TCR beta chain sequences. In a later analysis, V and J genes were assigned by comparing TCR nucleotide sequences against IMGT/GENE-DB human TR gene sequences. A later analysis assigned CDR3 sequences and most-parsimonious VDJ recombination scenarios with the TCRdist pipeline. A later analysis defined each TCR beta chain by its CDR3 amino acid sequence plus V-gene family, and excluded reads lacking a unique V-gene family. A later analysis removed 500 to 650 highly shared, low-generation-probability nucleotide sequences to deal with suspected cross-contamination and a sequencing artifact. A later analysis calculated a clonal expansion index for each public chain from normalized within-repertoire ranks of inferred template counts. Generation probabilities in a later analysis came from a VDJ recombination model fitted to out-of-frame rearrangements, and those results were checked against IGoR. In a later analysis, hypergeometric tests were used to score TCR-TCR, TCR-HLA and TCR-CMV co-occurrence, with a repertoire-size bias correction applied to TCR pairs. To estimate false discovery rates, a later analysis permuted the HLA or CMV assignments 20 times. In a later analysis, co-occurring TCRs were grouped using DBSCAN, with TCRdist sequence similarity added in when clustering inside HLA-allele-positive subsets. Repertoires with fewer than 30,000 or more than 120,000 public chains were left out of co-occurrence clustering, as were about five repertoires with anomalous nucleotide sharing. The immuneACCESS repertoire file appears here via TCRdb, limited to in-frame rearrangements. These files lack a portion of the clones; in checked studies, under half of the deficit traces to unresolved V genes, and the cause of the others is not known. Clone size and V and J calls were adopted from that table, with D and trimming inferred from the DNA. Present in this sample are around 150,000 clones, roughly 70% of which were seen just once. Around 1.9% of the sample comes from the top ten.

In total, more than 500 healthy bone marrow donors made up the cohort. At the time of sampling, every cohort member was nominally healthy, though immune exposures that went unrecorded were likely present. The donor was CMV seronegative and was included in the group of 352 seronegative cohort members. Each donor provided a peripheral blood sample, and peripheral blood mononuclear cells were used for TCR beta sequencing. The Qiagen DNeasy Blood Extraction Kit was used to extract genomic DNA from the blood cell samples. In its sample, this clone was seen once. Its antigen is currently not known. No clone much larger than this one lies a single base away; base qualities are absent. The sequenced material came from PBMCs. This receptor was obtained from a woman aged 40-49 years in good health and CMV-seronegative.

The DNA sequence is TGTGCCAGCAGTTCTACGGGGACAGGGCTGCGCGAGCAGTACTTC. It is translated as CASSSTGTGLREQYF. This chain joins TRBV28 to TRBJ2-7, and 9 bases in between align with TRBD1. Its CDR3 holds 15 amino acids, cysteine through phenylalanine. Only the CDR3 DNA stays, 45 bases, in frame from base 1. CDR1 and CDR2 (MDHEN, SYDVKM) derive from the germline V gene. Trimmed from V: 4 bases; trimmed from J: 6 bases; junction bases lacking a gene match: 10.